This is a list of T cell receptor beta chains from one sample in a study of CD8+ T cells in alopecia areata. TCRdb's table, derived via immunoSEQ multiplex PCR, lists solely in-frame clones and lacks some. The sample has about 150,000 clones, more than 40% seen once. The sequencing sample was made of CD4+ T cells sorted from blood. Every receptor here comes from a human donor with alopecia areata. CDR3s include the opening cysteine and the closing phenylalanine or tryptophan. D genes are given only for firm matches. Only some rows state a clone size, as once, few, many or a class for expanded clones.

v_call,j_call,d_call,clone_size,cdr3_aa,cdr3_nt
TRBV7-9,TRBJ2-1,TRBD2,-,CASSSRVSGRGVDEQFF,TGTGCCAGCAGCTCCCGGGTTAGCGGCCGGGGGGTGGATGAGCAGTTCTTC
TRBV27,TRBJ2-5,-,few,CASSVLGPRETQYF,TGTGCCAGCAGTGTACTAGGACCGAGAGAGACCCAGTACTTC
TRBV9,TRBJ2-7,TRBD1,-,CASSTQTGYEQYF,TGTGCCAGCAGCACCCAGACAGGGTACGAGCAGTACTTC
TRBV11-2,TRBJ1-2,-,-,CASGEQGSGGYTF,TGTGCCAGCGGGGAACAGGGAAGTGGAGGCTACACCTTC
TRBV2,TRBJ2-5,-,few,CASSVIRQKETQYF,TGTGCCAGCAGTGTTATTCGACAGAAAGAGACCCAGTACTTC
TRBV30,TRBJ1-5,TRBD1,-,CAWSGQGQQPQHF,TGTGCCTGGAGTGGACAGGGGCAACAGCCCCAGCATTTT
TRBV9,TRBJ2-7,TRBD2,-,CASSPNLAGGEQYF,TGTGCCAGCAGCCCCAACTTAGCGGGCGGCGAGCAGTACTTC
TRBV29-1,TRBJ1-1,-,-,CSVEVRGRNTEAFF,TGCAGCGTTGAAGTCAGGGGAAGGAACACTGAAGCTTTCTTT
TRBV18,TRBJ2-2,-,-,CASSKEAGELFF,TGTGCCAGCTCCAAGGAGGCCGGGGAGCTGTTTTTT
TRBV28,TRBJ2-1,-,few,CASSTQGNEQFF,TGTGCCAGCAGTACACAGGGAAATGAGCAGTTCTTC
TRBV14,TRBJ1-2,TRBD1,-,CASSEARDRGYGYTF,TGTGCCAGCAGCGAGGCCCGGGACAGGGGCTATGGCTACACCTTC
TRBV2,TRBJ2-7,-,-,CASSGHREQYF,TGTGCCAGCAGTGGTCACCGGGAGCAGTACTTC
TRBV25-1,TRBJ2-1,TRBD2,-,CASSGAGGNRQYNEQFF,TGTGCCAGCAGTGGAGCGGGAGGGAATCGCCAATACAATGAGCAGTTCTTC
TRBV7-2,TRBJ1-2,-,-,CASSYWRGGYTF,TGTGCCAGCAGCTACTGGAGGGGCGGCTACACCTTC
TRBV29-1,TRBJ2-1,-,-,CSVVLQVEQFF,TGCAGCGTTGTGTTACAGGTTGAGCAGTTCTTC
TRBV30,TRBJ2-3,-,-,CAWNGGSTDTQYF,TGTGCCTGGAACGGCGGGAGCACAGATACGCAGTATTTT
TRBV2,TRBJ2-7,-,-,CASTSGRTITYEQYF,TGTGCCAGCACGAGTGGCAGGACCATTACCTACGAGCAGTACTTC
TRBV28,TRBJ2-7,-,-,CASGFPGVGEQYF,TGTGCCAGCGGATTCCCAGGAGTAGGGGAGCAGTACTTC
TRBV7-9,TRBJ2-3,TRBD2,-,CASSPLGLAGGTDTQYF,TGTGCCAGCAGCCCCCTCGGACTAGCGGGAGGTACAGATACGCAGTATTTT
TRBV11-2,TRBJ2-5,-,-,CASSQRVRGTQYF,TGTGCCAGCAGTCAAAGGGTCCGAGGGACCCAGTACTTC
TRBV29-1,TRBJ2-3,TRBD2,-,CSVTGRATDTQYF,TGCAGCGTAACCGGGAGGGCCACAGATACGCAGTATTTT
TRBV29-1,TRBJ2-1,TRBD2,few,CSVLILAASYNEQFF,TGCAGCGTTCTGATACTAGCGGCCTCCTACAATGAGCAGTTCTTC
TRBV7-3,TRBJ2-3,-,-,CASSLGVSTDTQYF,TGTGCCAGCAGCTTAGGGGTTAGCACAGATACGCAGTATTTT
TRBV19,TRBJ2-7,-,few,CASSIHSRPYEQYF,TGTGCCAGTAGTATCCACAGTCGGCCCTACGAGCAGTACTTC
TRBV12-5,TRBJ2-1,TRBD2,few,CASGLWASGSRPQLRQFGQFF,TGTGCTAGTGGTTTGTGGGCTAGCGGGAGTCGGCCACAACTTCGTCAGTTCGGGCAGTTCTTC
TRBV30,TRBJ1-1,-,-,CAWTAASWTEAFF,TGTGCCTGGACCGCAGCTTCCTGGACTGAAGCTTTCTTT
TRBV5-1,TRBJ1-1,TRBD1,-,CASSPGQGAVVDTEAFF,TGCGCCAGCAGCCCGGGACAGGGGGCAGTTGTGGACACTGAAGCTTTCTTT
TRBV30,TRBJ2-1,-,-,CAWTPLDEQFF,TGTGCCTGGACCCCTCTGGATGAGCAGTTCTTC
TRBV18,TRBJ1-2,TRBD1,few,CASSPRRTGGAGYGYTF,TGTGCCAGCTCACCTAGACGGACAGGGGGCGCCGGCTATGGCTACACCTTC
TRBV29-1,TRBJ2-1,TRBD1,-,CSVEEFIYPGGVNEQFF,TGCAGCGTTGAAGAATTTATTTACCCAGGGGGAGTCAATGAGCAGTTCTTC
TRBV18,TRBJ2-7,-,few,CASSPPGHAEQYF,TGTGCCAGCTCACCACCTGGGCATGCCGAGCAGTACTTC
TRBV12-5,TRBJ2-7,-,few,CASAPSRPEEQYF,TGTGCTAGTGCCCCAAGCAGACCGGAGGAGCAGTACTTC
TRBV29-1,TRBJ1-3,-,few,CSVGFGGSASGNTIYF,TGCAGCGTTGGTTTCGGGGGCTCGGCGAGCGGAAACACCATATATTTT